Sequencing of this T cell receptor (beta chain) was carried out in a study of radiation and T cells in renal cell carcinoma. Notes on the study in general: No pretreatment tumor biopsies were available for baseline clonotypes. Top tumor clonotypes rose in blood 2 weeks post-radiation, then contracted.

Time point: blood 4 weeks post-SBRT, at nephrectomy. Treatment noted: 15 Gy SBRT to primary tumor, nephrectomy 4 weeks later. Radiation-treated patients gave blood at baseline, week 2 and week 4. The patient's renal cell carcinoma had clear cell pathology. The CDR3 extends over 12 amino acids. Germline-derived CDR1 and CDR2 are GTSNPN and SVGIG (reference sequence). Turning to this clone: Its target is unknown. At one boundary the junction diverges from the germline segment, which might be a read error.

Assay used: immunoSEQ multiplex PCR; TCRdb lists only in-frame clones, some missing. The sample holds roughly 90,000 clones, about 82% seen once. This clonotype originated in a man aged 45 to 65 with renal cell carcinoma. The sequences come from blood, collected from a patient whose treatment included radiotherapy and nephrectomy. The chain combines TRBV30 with TRBJ2-7, with 8 nucleotides matching TRBD2. DNA of the CDR3: TGTGCCTGGAGTCTCCAGAGCGGGAGTTCTCGCTTC. It codes for CAWSLQSGSSRF.